One and the same sample provided the 17 T cell receptor beta chains below, sequenced in a study of T cell changes during pregnancy in multiple sclerosis (dated by TCRdb to between 2018 and 2021). Preparation of the library involved the immunoSEQ multiplex PCR assay. Not all clones reach the TCRdb copy of this immuneACCESS table, which keeps in-frame sequences only. Checked studies attribute under half of the gap to unresolved V genes and leave the rest unexplained. This sample is represented by about 70,000 clones; about nine tenths of them were singletons. The ten largest clonotypes hold 2% to 2.5% of the sample. The sequenced sample was peripheral blood, obtained in the first trimester of pregnancy. Every receptor here comes from a female donor with multiple sclerosis, enrolled in a pregnancy study.

V gene TRBV9 combines with J gene TRBJ2-1; weak D call: TRBD1 (5 bases). V gave up 5 bases and J gave up 0 bases, with 18 bases separating them. Germline CDR1 reads SGDLS; CDR2 reads YYNGEE. The CDR3 extends over 17 amino acids. The CDR3 DNA reads TGTGCCAGCAGTGGGTTGGTAGGGGTTAGCTCCTACAATGAGCAGTTCTTC. It translates to CASSGLVGVSSYNEQFF.

This clone is a singleton in its sample. V is TRBV19 and J is TRBJ1-5; TRBD1 aligns across 11 bases. Germline assignment: CDR1 LNHDA and CDR2 SQIVND (reference sequence). The CDR3 loop spans 16 amino acids. V lost 3 bases to trimming and J lost 7 bases; unmatched junction nucleotides: 8. The DNA for the CDR3 is TGTGCCAGTAGTATTGGGGGGACAGGGGGGCAGCAGCCCCAGCATTTT. It yields the protein CASSIGGTGGQQPQHF.

The chain's CDR3 is CASSPGTGRTNEKLFF. CDR3 sequence (DNA): TGTGCCAGCTCACCGGGGACAGGGCGAACTAATGAAAAACTGTTTTTT. The chain has TRBV18 and TRBJ1-4, with 9 positions matching TRBD1. J lost 1 base, V lost 3 bases, and 3 bases had no gene match. Germline V gene data show CDR1 as KGHSH and CDR2 as LQKENI. The length of the CDR3 is 16 residues.

This chain uses TRBV2 with TRBJ2-2; 8 bases are a match to TRBD2. This CDR3 contains 14 residues. The germline gives CDR1 SNHLY, CDR2 FYNNEI. The ends lost 1 base at V and 5 bases at J; junction bases unmatched: 0. The CDR3 DNA reads TGTGCCAGCAGTGAAGGACTAGCGACCGGGGAGCTGTTTTTT. It is translated as CASSEGLATGELFF. Drawing the rest from reference TRBV2 and TRBJ2-2, the complete variable domain is EPEVTQTPSHQVTQMGQEVILRCVPISNHLYFYWYRQILGQKVEFLVSFYNNEISEKSEIFDDQFSVERPDGSNFTLKIRSTKLEDSAMYFCASSEGLATGELFFGEGSRLTVL.

This chain connects TRBV7-2 to TRBJ2-1, with 10 bases aligning to TRBD2. V was clipped by 4 bases and J by 7 bases; unmatched bases: 16. Looked up from germline, CDR1 is SGHTA and CDR2 is FQGNSA. The CDR3 is 18 amino acids. CDR3 sequence (DNA): TGTGCCAGCAGCTGGTCCGGGACTAGCGTCAAGTCGGGAAATGAGCAGTTCTTC. It is translated as CASSWSGTSVKSGNEQFF. The entire variable domain, with the rest obtained from reference TRBV7-2 and TRBJ2-1, is as follows: GAGVSQSPSNKVTEKGKDVELRCDPISGHTALYWYRQSLGQGLEFLIYFQGNSAPDKSGLPSDRFSAERTGGSVSTLTIQRTQQEDSAVYLCASSWSGTSVKSGNEQFFGPGTRLTVL.

J is TRBJ2-7 and V is TRBV5-1, with D perhaps matching TRBD2 (5 bases). Germline CDR1 SGHRS, CDR2 YFSETQ. The V end lost 1 base, the J end lost 6 bases, and 17 bases lay between the germline ends. The CDR3 runs to 15 residues. The CDR3 is CASSLTDSPTSEQYF. The CDR3 DNA reads as TGCGCCAGCAGCTTGACGGACTCGCCAACCAGCGAGCAGTACTTC.

The chain links TRBV30 to TRBJ2-2, with 9 bases matching TRBD1. Germline values: CDR1 GTSNPN, CDR2 SVGIG (reference sequence). The junction had 2 bases not matched to a gene; V was cut back by 4 bases and J by 2 bases. The CDR3 consists of 14 residues. The CDR3 DNA follows: TGTGCCTGGACACAGGGGGCCAACACCGGGGAGCTGTTTTTT. Translating gives CAWTQGANTGELFF.

About this clone itself: Relative to the germline gene, one junction end is altered; a read error may explain this. The chain uses TRBV6-1 and TRBJ1-4; 8 bases map to TRBD1. CDR3 length: 18 amino acids. CDR1 MNHNS and CDR2 SASEGT come from the germline V gene. The CDR3 sequence: CASIERTGLRATNEKLFF. CDR3 nucleotide sequence: TGTGCCAGCATTGAACGGACAGGGCTTAGGGCAACTAATGAAAAACTGTTTTTT.

This chain uses TRBV9 with TRBJ2-2; 8 nucleotides agree with TRBD1. This CDR3 has 14 amino acids. Germline CDR1 reads SGDLS; CDR2 reads YYNGEE. The trim removed 7 bases at V and 3 bases at J, leaving 5 bases unmatched. For the CDR3, the DNA is TGTGCCAGCCGGCAGGGGGCGTACACCGGGGAGCTGTTTTTT. Translating it yields CASRQGAYTGELFF. Drawing the rest from reference TRBV9 and TRBJ2-2, the complete variable domain is DSGVTQTPKHLITATGQRVTLRCSPRSGDLSVYWYQQSLDQGLQFLIQYYNGEERAKGNILERFSAQQFPDLHSELNLSSLELGDSALYFCASRQGAYTGELFFGEGSRLTVL.

This clone was found once. The rearrangement links TRBV25-1 to TRBJ2-7; D gene unclear. The CDR3 covers 13 residues. V lost 5 bases and J lost 3, with 11 bases in between. The germline gives CDR1 MGHDK, CDR2 SYGVNS. The DNA for the CDR3 is TGTGCCAGCAGTTTCGGGTCCAACTACGAGCAGTACTTC. The encoded protein is CASSFGSNYEQYF.

The chain uses TRBV4-1 and TRBJ1-2, with D perhaps TRBD1 (6 bases). Looked up from germline, CDR1 is MGHRA and CDR2 is YSYEKL. V lost 1 base, J lost 6 bases, and 12 bases lay in between. The CDR3 has 14 amino acids. CDR3: CASSQVGQGHGYTF. CDR3 nucleotides: TGCGCCAGCAGCCAAGTCGGGCAGGGGCATGGCTACACCTTC.

J is TRBJ2-1 and V is TRBV4-1; 11 positions agree with TRBD2. This CDR3 contains 16 residues. Germline V lookup: CDR1 MGHRA, CDR2 YSYEKL. The junction had 9 bases not matched to a gene; V was cut back by 6 bases and J by 5 bases. CDR3 loop: CASSPPTSGKHNEQFF. Written as DNA, the CDR3 is TGCGCCAGCAGTCCCCCGACTAGCGGGAAACACAATGAGCAGTTCTTC.

The chain employs TRBV6-1 and TRBJ2-1; no firm D call. Trimming removed 5 bases at V and 0 bases at J, with 5 bases between. The CDR3 extends over 13 amino acids. CDR1 is MNHNS and CDR2 is SASEGT in the germline V gene. CDR3 sequence: CASSISSYNEQFF. The CDR3 bases are TGTGCCAGCAGTATCAGCTCCTACAATGAGCAGTTCTTC.

The rearrangement links TRBV4-1 to TRBJ1-1, with D possibly matching TRBD1 (5 bases). Germline V gene data show CDR1 as MGHRA and CDR2 as YSYEKL. V lost 4 bases to trimming and J lost 12 bases, with 12 bases between them. The CDR3 extends over 11 amino acids. CDR3 bases: TGCGCCAGCAGCCCGGGGGTTATTTCTTTCTTT. Its translation: CASSPGVISFF.

V is TRBV10-3 and J is TRBJ1-5, with TRBD1 identical over 9 bases. The CDR3 consists of 16 residues. With V trimmed by 3 bases and J by 6 bases, 9 bases remained unmatched. Looked up from germline, CDR1 is ENHRY and CDR2 is SYGVKD. In DNA, the CDR3 is TGTGCCATCAGTGACTCCCCCGGGACAGGGTCTCAGCCCCAGCATTTT. This codes for CAISDSPGTGSQPQHF.

This chain connects TRBV9 to TRBJ2-7; tentatively, D is TRBD2 (6 bases). V was shortened by 4 bases and J by 3 bases, with 20 bases between the two germline ends. Germline V lookup: CDR1 SGDLS, CDR2 YYNGEE. CDR3 length equals 16 residues. CDR3 loop: CASSLEGGTQVYEQYF. The DNA of the CDR3 is TGTGCCAGCAGCCTCGAAGGAGGGACCCAAGTCTACGAGCAGTACTTC.

The chain combines TRBV11-2 with TRBJ2-5, with 7 bases that match TRBD2. The germline gives CDR1 SGHAT, CDR2 FQNNGV. The CDR3 spans 14 residues. The junction had 5 bases not matched to a gene; V was cut back by 2 bases and J by 5 bases. The CDR3 sequence is CASSLSLAAETQYF. The CDR3 DNA reads as TGTGCCAGCAGCTTAAGCCTAGCGGCGGAGACCCAGTACTTC.